One sample yielded the 20 T cell receptor beta chains listed below, sequenced in a study of cytomegalovirus exposure and HLA in healthy donors. Profiled with immunoSEQ multiplex PCR; TCRdb holds only in-frame clones, not every one. Of 200,000 to 250,000 clones detected, about nine tenths appear once; the ten largest clones hold about 2%. The sequencing sample was made of PBMCs. The receptors here all came from a woman aged 18-29 years in good health and CMV-seropositive.

This clone was detected once. The rearrangement uses TRBV28 and TRBJ1-1; D gene uncertain. The ends were cut back, 1 base at V and 4 bases at J, with 13 bases in the middle. The CDR3 loop spans 15 amino acids. The germline CDR1 and CDR2 sequences are MDHEN and SYDVKM. CDR3 loop: CASSLLSGSATEAFF. Here the CDR3 DNA reads TGTGCCAGCAGTTTATTATCGGGGTCGGCCACTGAAGCTTTCTTT.

This clone is a singleton in its sample. V is TRBV2 and J is TRBJ2-1; 7 nucleotides agree with TRBD2. The V gene's germline CDR1 is SNHLY and CDR2 FYNNEI. The V and J ends lost 8 bases and 4 bases, in that order; junction bases with no gene match: 11. The CDR3 is 15 amino acids. Here the CDR3 DNA reads TGTGCCAGCTTTCCATCTAGCGGAGTTTACAATGAGCAGTTCTTC. Translating gives CASFPSSGVYNEQFF.

The rearrangement links TRBV5-1 to TRBJ2-7, with D tentatively TRBD1 (5 bases). The ends were cut back, 3 bases at V and 4 bases at J, with 17 bases in the middle. Germline V gene lookup returns CDR1 SGHRS and CDR2 YFSETQ. The CDR3 spans 15 residues. For the CDR3, the DNA is TGCGCCAGCAGCTATCGGTCAGGGTCTACATACGAGCAGTACTTC. Amino acid sequence: CASSYRSGSTYEQYF.

The CDR3 nucleotides read TGTGCCAGCAGCTGGGGGAGGTTGGGCCCTTACACTGAAGCTTTCTTT. This translates into CASSWGRLGPYTEAFF. This rearrangement joins TRBV27 to TRBJ1-1; tentative D call: TRBD1 (5 bases). The germline V gene encodes CDR1 MNHEY and CDR2 SMNVEV (reference sequence). The CDR3 has 16 residues. V was shortened by 6 bases and J by 3 bases, with 20 bases between the two germline ends.

V usage is TRBV7-6 and J usage is TRBJ1-5; tentative D call: TRBD1 (5 bases). This CDR3 comprises 16 residues. V was pared by 5 bases and J by 4 bases, with 18 bases between. Germline values: CDR1 SGHVS, CDR2 FNYEAQ. The CDR3 is CASSPAYDRPNQPQHF. The CDR3 DNA reads TGTGCCAGCAGCCCCGCGTATGACAGACCGAATCAGCCCCAGCATTTT.

This clone was observed a handful of times. The chain combines TRBV9 with TRBJ2-7; no clear D. The CDR3 totals 15 residues. Germline assignment: CDR1 SGDLS and CDR2 YYNGEE. V shed 4 bases and J shed 0 bases, with 14 bases lying between them. The CDR3 DNA reads TGTGCCAGCAGCCCAGACTCGATTAGCTCCTACGAGCAGTACTTC. Amino acids: CASSPDSISSYEQYF.

The chain recombines TRBV12-5 with TRBJ1-5; 9 nucleotides align to TRBD1. The germline gives CDR1 LGHNT, CDR2 FRNRAP. The CDR3 length is 18 residues. The ends lost 6 bases at V and 0 bases at J; junction bases unmatched: 12. CDR3 sequence: CASGPDRGPDYSNQPQHF. DNA for the CDR3: TGTGCTAGTGGCCCGGACAGGGGACCCGATTATAGCAATCAGCCCCAGCATTTT.

The rearrangement joins TRBV2 to TRBJ1-4, with 7 bases aligning to TRBD1. The V gene end was trimmed by 5 bases and the J gene end by 8 bases; junction bases not matched to a gene: 8. This CDR3 is 14 amino acids long. The germline CDR1 and CDR2 sequences are SNHLY and FYNNEI. CDR3 loop: CASSLDRVKEKLFF. Here the CDR3 DNA reads TGTGCCAGCAGTTTAGACAGGGTGAAAGAAAAACTGTTTTTT.

The chain recombines TRBV4-1 with TRBJ2-7; TRBD1 aligns across 8 bases. Germline V gene data show CDR1 as MGHRA and CDR2 as YSYEKL. V shed 1 base, J shed 2 bases, and the junction held 10 bases outside the gene matches. This CDR3 spans 17 amino acids. Here the CDR3 DNA reads TGCGCCAGCAGCCAAGTCCCCGGGACAGGTTGGACCTACGAGCAGTACTTC. It translates to CASSQVPGTGWTYEQYF.

The chain joins TRBV7-8 to TRBJ2-1; 13 bases fit TRBD2. The germline gives CDR1 SGHVS, CDR2 FQNEAQ. With 1 base clipped from V and 5 bases from J, the junction kept 5 bases outside the gene matches. This CDR3 comprises 17 residues. For the CDR3, the DNA is TGTGCCAGCAGCTTAGGACTAGCGGGAGGCCGAGACAATGAGCAGTTCTTC. It specifies CASSLGLAGGRDNEQFF.

This chain connects TRBV5-1 to TRBJ1-1; D possibly corresponds to TRBD1 (6 bases). Germline V gene data show CDR1 as SGHRS and CDR2 as YFSETQ. Between the trimmed V and J ends, which lost 4 bases and 1 base, there was a span of 11 bases. The CDR3 is made up of 14 amino acids. CDR3 nucleotide sequence: TGCGCCAGCAGCGCAGAGACAGGGAACACTGAAGCTTTCTTT. Its protein product is CASSAETGNTEAFF.

The rearrangement joins TRBV30 to TRBJ2-5; 9 bases map to TRBD2. TRBJ2-7 matches the DNA end more closely, so the J call is doubtful. The CDR3 has 15 amino acids. Germline CDR1 and CDR2: GTSNPN and SVGIG (reference sequence). The CDR3 spells CASQFYVLAGYEQYF. The CDR3, as DNA: TGTGCCTCCCAATTTTATGTGCTAGCGGGGTACGAGCAGTACTTC.

V and J are TRBV28 and TRBJ2-7; D gene uncertain. This CDR3 has 15 residues. V lost 1 base to trimming and J lost 0 bases, with 10 bases between them. CDR1 and CDR2 (germline): MDHEN, SYDVKM. DNA of the CDR3: TGTGCCAGCAGTTTATCTACGGCAGGCTCCTACGAGCAGTACTTC. Amino acid sequence: CASSLSTAGSYEQYF.

J is TRBJ2-1 and V is TRBV27, with 12 positions matching TRBD1. This CDR3 region has 20 residues. The V segment lost 3 bases and the J segment 4 bases; nucleotides outside the gene matches: 16. Germline loops: CDR1 MNHEY, CDR2 SMNVEV (reference sequence). As DNA, the CDR3 is TGTGCCAGCAGTTTCCACCCCGGGACAGGGGGCGCAATAAAATACAATGAGCAGTTCTTC. Protein: CASSFHPGTGGAIKYNEQFF.

V usage is TRBV30 and J usage is TRBJ1-1; 9 bases are shared with TRBD1. V lost 3 bases to trimming and J lost 4 bases; unmatched junction nucleotides: 9. The CDR3 contains 15 residues. CDR1 GTSNPN and CDR2 SVGIG come from the germline V gene (reference sequence). The CDR3 region has the DNA TGTGCCTGGAGGGGTGGACAGGGGATGTTCACTGAAGCTTTCTTT. Translation: CAWRGGQGMFTEAFF.

This chain joins TRBV6-1 and TRBJ2-7, with 8 nucleotides matching TRBD1. Germline CDR1 reads MNHNS; CDR2 reads SASEGT. J gave up 2 bases and V 0 bases, and 3 bases lay outside the gene matches. The CDR3 has 15 residues. The CDR3 DNA is TGTGCCAGCAGTGAAGCCCCGGACAGGGCCTACGAGCAGTACTTC. It translates to CASSEAPDRAYEQYF.

The sample holds one count of this clone. This chain joins TRBV5-4 and TRBJ2-7, with D perhaps matching TRBD1 (5 bases). The V end lost 4 bases, the J end lost 0 bases, and 11 bases lay between the germline ends. Germline V gives CDR1 SGHNT, CDR2 YYREEE (reference sequence). The CDR3 has 14 residues. CDR3: CASSQDRGSYEQYF. CDR3 in DNA: TGTGCCAGCAGCCAAGACAGAGGCTCCTACGAGCAGTACTTC.

The chain recombines TRBV11-2 with TRBJ2-2; 12 bases line up with TRBD1. This CDR3 region has 15 residues. Unmatched junction bases numbered 3, after V lost 6 bases and J lost 4 bases. Per the germline V gene, CDR1 is SGHAT and CDR2 is FQNNGV. In DNA form, the CDR3 reads TGTGCCAGCAGTTGGGACAGGGGGCGCACCGGGGAGCTGTTTTTT. It yields the protein CASSWDRGRTGELFF.

This chain links TRBV5-6 with TRBJ1-5; 8 positions agree with TRBD1. Trimming at V came to 4 bases and at J to 0 bases, leaving 6 bases not matched to a gene. Germline CDR1 is SGHDT and CDR2 is YYEEEE. The CDR3 has 16 residues. For the CDR3, the DNA is TGTGCCAGCAGCCCAGGACAGGGACGTAGCAATCAGCCCCAGCATTTT. Translation: CASSPGQGRSNQPQHF.

This chain links TRBV28 with TRBJ2-2, with D possibly matching TRBD1 (5 bases). The V end lost 4 bases, the J end lost 2 bases, and 20 bases lay between the germline ends. CDR1 and CDR2 (germline): MDHEN, SYDVKM. The CDR3 has 18 amino acids. The CDR3 here is CASSSRALKDSNTGELFF. For the CDR3, the DNA is TGTGCCAGCAGTTCCCGTGCTCTTAAAGACAGTAACACCGGGGAGCTGTTTTTT.